This T cell receptor beta chain was found in a study of T-cell memory formation after mild COVID-19. In its sample, this clonotype was seen many times. The antigen is not known. Amplification by 5'RACE using constant-segment primers produced TCR alpha and TCR beta cDNA libraries that carried sample barcodes and UMIs. TCRdb reprocessed the 5' RACE reads via MiXCR and lists one record per CDR3 protein. This sample has about half a million distinct CDR3 sequences; about 20% occur once, and the top ten carry more than 9%. General study points: Later expanders leaned CD4+, whereas day 15 to 85 contracting clones were balanced CD4/CD8.

This CDR3 is 12 amino acids long. Trimming stripped 5 bases from V and 4 bases from J, with 6 bases between. This receptor was taken from an adult woman who had mild COVID-19 (a few samples of this study predate the infection). Cell type and time point are not known. This chain links TRBV12-3 or TRBV12-4 with TRBJ1-5; D is possibly TRBD1 (5 bases). Sample: PBMCs or a T cell subset sorted from them (not recorded which). The CDR3 here is CASSGANQPQHF. CDR3 coding DNA: TGTGCCAGCAGTGGGGCTAATCAGCCCCAGCATTTT.